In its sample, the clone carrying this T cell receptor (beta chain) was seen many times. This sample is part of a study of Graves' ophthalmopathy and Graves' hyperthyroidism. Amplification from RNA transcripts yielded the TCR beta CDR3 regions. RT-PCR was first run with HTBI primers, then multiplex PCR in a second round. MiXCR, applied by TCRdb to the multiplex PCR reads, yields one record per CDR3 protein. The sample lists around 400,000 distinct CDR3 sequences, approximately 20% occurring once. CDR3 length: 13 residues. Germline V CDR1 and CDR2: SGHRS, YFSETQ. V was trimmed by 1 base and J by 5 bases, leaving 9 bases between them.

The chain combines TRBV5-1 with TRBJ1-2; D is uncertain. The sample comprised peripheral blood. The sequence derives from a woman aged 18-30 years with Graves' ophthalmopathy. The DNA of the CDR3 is TGCGCCAGCAGCTTGACAGAGGAATATGGCTACACCTTC. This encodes CASSLTEEYGYTF.